A single sample is the source of the 22 T cell receptor beta chains below, sequenced in a study of shared T cell receptors in the human thymus. TCRdb's copy holds only in-frame clones and misses some; the assay was immunoSEQ multiplex PCR. The table records around 730,000 clones, 75% to 90% of them present only once. The same data also contributed to another study, on human thymus T cells.

Source material: thymocytes. These receptors originate from a girl less than two years old with a congenital heart defect.

The chain carries TRBV9 and TRBJ1-2; the match to TRBD1 covers 7 bases. The germline V gene has CDR1 SGDLS and CDR2 YYNGEE. After removal of 4 bases from V and 7 bases from J, the junction contained 13 bases not matched to a gene. The CDR3 covers 15 residues. This CDR3 is CASSRRDSPAFGYTF. The CDR3 DNA is TGTGCCAGCAGCCGGAGGGACAGTCCGGCCTTTGGCTACACCTTC.

The chain carries TRBV5-1 and TRBJ2-7; 8 bases align to TRBD1. The CDR3 contains 18 residues. The germline V gene encodes CDR1 SGHRS and CDR2 YFSETQ. V was pared by 4 bases and J by 0 bases, with 15 bases of the junction left unmatched. The CDR3: CASSPHPNTGGFSYEQYF. In DNA form, the CDR3 reads TGCGCCAGCAGCCCACATCCCAATACAGGGGGTTTCTCCTACGAGCAGTACTTC.

The chain couples TRBV2 to TRBJ2-7; 8 bases align to TRBD1. V lost 8 bases to trimming and J lost 5 bases; unmatched junction nucleotides: 8. Germline-derived CDR1 and CDR2 are SNHLY and FYNNEI. The CDR3 is made up of 13 amino acids. In DNA form, the CDR3 reads TGTGCCAGCTTTTCAGGGGGCGTCAACGAGCAGTACTTC. Protein product: CASFSGGVNEQYF.

V is TRBV7-4 and J is TRBJ1-3; TRBD1 agrees at 7 bases. Germline V gene lookup returns CDR1 SGHVT and CDR2 SQSDAQ. The CDR3 covers 14 residues. V gave up 1 base and J gave up 6 bases; unmatched junction bases: 3. CDR3 region: CASSLDRGLNTIYF. CDR3 sequence (DNA): TGTGCCAGCAGCTTAGACAGGGGTTTAAACACCATATATTTT.

The rearrangement joins TRBV6-5 to TRBJ1-2; D might be TRBD1 (5 bases). The CDR3 has 14 amino acids. Trimming took 1 base from V and 7 from J, leaving 13 bases between them. Per the germline V gene, CDR1 is MNHEY and CDR2 is SVGAGI. DNA for the CDR3: TGTGCCAGCAGTTACTTAACAGGATTGGGTGGCTACACCTTC. This encodes CASSYLTGLGGYTF.

About this clone itself: The same CDR3 arises from other DNA sequences in this sample as well. This chain joins TRBV4-1 and TRBJ1-6; 11 bases align to TRBD1. CDR1 is MGHRA, CDR2 YSYEKL, per germline. Trimming at V came to 5 bases and at J to 7 bases, leaving 16 bases not matched to a gene. This CDR3 is 19 amino acids long. The chain's CDR3 is CASSSWTGGIPLRNSPLHF. CDR3 coding DNA: TGCGCCAGCAGCTCGTGGACAGGGGGCATTCCCCTTCGGAATTCACCCCTCCACTTT.

J is TRBJ1-6 and V is TRBV10-2, with a tentative D call TRBD1 (5 bases). The CDR3 loop spans 18 amino acids. The germline V gene encodes CDR1 WSHSY and CDR2 SAAADI. With 0 bases removed from V and 7 bases from J, the gap between germline ends came to 19 bases. CDR3 residues: CASSESQRGKGDNSPLHF. The CDR3 DNA reads TGCGCCAGCAGTGAGTCTCAGCGGGGGAAGGGAGACAATTCACCCCTCCACTTT.

The chain carries TRBV5-1 and TRBJ2-1; D possibly corresponds to TRBD1 (5 bases). V lost 0 bases and J 6 bases, leaving 10 bases between the germline ends. The CDR3 totals 14 residues. The V gene's germline CDR1 is SGHRS and CDR2 YFSETQ. CDR3 sequence reads: CASSLEWGRNEQFF. DNA for the CDR3: TGCGCCAGCAGCTTGGAGTGGGGCCGCAATGAGCAGTTCTTC.

The rearrangement links TRBV28 to TRBJ2-1, with a tentative D call TRBD1 (6 bases). CDR3 length: 16 amino acids. Per germline, CDR1 MDHEN and CDR2 SYDVKM. The germline V and J ends were trimmed by 2 bases and 7 bases, with 18 bases remaining between them. CDR3 sequence (DNA): TGTGCCAGCAGTTTAGGTCCCAGGGGTTCAAGAAATGAGCAGTTCTTC. Its translation: CASSLGPRGSRNEQFF.

This rearrangement joins TRBV12-5 to TRBJ2-7, with D possibly TRBD1 on 5 matching bases. The CDR3 has 16 amino acids. V lost 1 base, J lost 0 bases, and 13 bases lay in between. Germline lookup yields CDR1 LGHNT and CDR2 FRNRAP. CDR3 nucleotides: TGTGCTAGTGGTTTGGACAGGCGGACCTGCTCCTACGAGCAGTACTTC. It is translated as CASGLDRRTCSYEQYF.

This clone has just a few counts. This chain links TRBV5-5 with TRBJ2-3, with TRBD1 matching 8 bases. The CDR3 is 15 residues long. Germline CDR1 reads SGHKS; CDR2 reads YYEKEE (reference sequence). Unmatched junction bases numbered 8, after V lost 3 bases and J lost 5 bases. CDR3 nucleotide sequence: TGTGCCAGCAGCTCCAGAAAGGACAGGGAAGATACGCAGTATTTT. Its protein is CASSSRKDREDTQYF.

The J gene is TRBJ1-1, the V gene TRBV6-6; D is perhaps TRBD1 (6 bases). The CDR3 loop spans 13 amino acids. CDR1 and CDR2 from the germline V gene are MNHNY and SVGAGI (reference sequence). In nucleotides, the CDR3 is TGTGCTGGAGACACAGGGATAAACACTGAAGCTTTCTTT. Its protein is CAGDTGINTEAFF.

This chain uses TRBV14 with TRBJ1-3; TRBD1 might be the D (5 bases). The CDR3 loop spans 15 amino acids. The germline V gene has CDR1 SGHDN and CDR2 FVKESK. The V end was cut by 7 bases, the J end by 2 bases, with 15 bases between. The CDR3 DNA is TGTGCCAGCACCTCAACGACAGCGACTGGAAACACCATATATTTT. It yields the protein CASTSTTATGNTIYF.

The rearrangement uses TRBV7-2 and TRBJ1-4; perhaps TRBD1 as D (6 bases). Germline loops: CDR1 SGHTA, CDR2 FQGNSA. This CDR3 region has 14 residues. V dropped 0 bases and J dropped 10 bases, with 12 bases sitting between them. CDR3 protein: CASSLAQGSSKLFF. The CDR3 nucleotides read TGTGCCAGCAGCTTAGCACAGGGTAGTTCAAAACTGTTTTTT.

The rearrangement joins TRBV28 to TRBJ2-2; 7 bases are shared with TRBD1. The germline CDR1 and CDR2 sequences are MDHEN and SYDVKM. The CDR3 runs 17 residues. With 3 bases clipped from V and 5 bases from J, the junction kept 12 bases outside the gene matches. The CDR3 DNA is TGTGCCAGCAGTTTCAGAATGGGGACAGATTCAACCGGGGAGCTGTTTTTT. Residues: CASSFRMGTDSTGELFF.

The count of this clone is one. This chain connects TRBV6-1 to TRBJ1-1, with 8 bases lining up with TRBD1. The germline CDR1 and CDR2 sequences are MNHNS and SASEGT. CDR3 length: 15 residues. V dropped 4 bases and J dropped 0; count of bases not matched to a gene: 4. CDR3 DNA sequence: TGTGCCAGCAGTGCCCAACAGGGGGTGAACACTGAAGCTTTCTTT. Amino acids: CASSAQQGVNTEAFF.

V usage is TRBV19 and J usage is TRBJ1-6; 7 bases line up with TRBD1. Germline CDR1 LNHDA, CDR2 SQIVND (reference sequence). J was trimmed by 2 bases and V by 6 bases; bases with no gene match: 7. The CDR3 sequence is 16 residues long. Here the CDR3 DNA reads TGTGCCAGTAGCAGAGACAGGGCCACCTATAATTCACCCCTCCACTTT. Protein sequence: CASSRDRATYNSPLHF.

This clone appeared a single time. The rearrangement uses TRBV5-1 and TRBJ2-1, with D possibly being TRBD2 (5 bases). This CDR3 has 16 amino acids. Germline CDR1 and CDR2: SGHRS and YFSETQ. V shed 0 bases and J shed 0 bases, with 10 bases lying between them. The CDR3 bases are TGCGCCAGCAGCTTGGTCACCGGGGACTCCTACAATGAGCAGTTCTTC. It yields the protein CASSLVTGDSYNEQFF.

Here the CDR3 reads CASSVEPVQYNSPLHF. The CDR3 DNA reads TGTGCCAGCAGCGTAGAACCCGTACAGTATAATTCACCCCTCCACTTT. The rearrangement links TRBV9 to TRBJ1-6; D gene uncertain. CDR3 length equals 16 residues. With 0 bases removed from V and 4 bases from J, the gap between germline ends came to 11 bases. Germline CDR1 reads SGDLS; CDR2 reads YYNGEE.

The V gene is TRBV27, the J gene TRBJ1-1; no definite D call. This CDR3 is built from 15 residues. CDR1 and CDR2 from the germline V gene are MNHEY and SMNVEV (reference sequence). The germline V and J ends were trimmed by 0 bases and 4 bases, with 12 bases remaining between them. CDR3 amino acids: CASSLSPAVGTEAFF. CDR3 sequence (DNA): TGTGCCAGCAGTTTATCCCCAGCGGTGGGCACTGAAGCTTTCTTT.

V and J are TRBV7-6 and TRBJ2-5; possible D gene TRBD2, 5 bases. The germline V and J ends were trimmed by 3 bases and 2 bases, with 16 bases remaining between them. The CDR3 consists of 16 residues. CDR1 is SGHVS and CDR2 is FNYEAQ in the germline V gene. CDR3 DNA sequence: TGTGCCAGCAGCTTTGAGGGCCCGGGGAGTCAAGAGACCCAGTACTTC. It specifies CASSFEGPGSQETQYF.

The genes are TRBV2 and TRBJ1-6; 7 nucleotides line up with TRBD1. Per germline, CDR1 SNHLY and CDR2 FYNNEI. CDR3 length: 17 residues. J gave up 0 bases and V 4 bases, and 6 bases lay outside the gene matches. The CDR3 sequence is CASSGGTAFSYNSPLHF. The DNA for the CDR3 is TGTGCCAGCAGTGGCGGGACAGCCTTCTCCTATAATTCACCCCTCCACTTT.